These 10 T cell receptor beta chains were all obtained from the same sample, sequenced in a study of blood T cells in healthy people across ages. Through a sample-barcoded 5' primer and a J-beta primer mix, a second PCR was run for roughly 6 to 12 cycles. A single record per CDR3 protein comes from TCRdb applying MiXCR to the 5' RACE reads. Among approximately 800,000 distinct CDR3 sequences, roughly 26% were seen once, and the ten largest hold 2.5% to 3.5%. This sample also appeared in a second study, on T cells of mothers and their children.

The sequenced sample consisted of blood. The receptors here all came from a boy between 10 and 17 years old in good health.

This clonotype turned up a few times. CDR3 bases: TGTGCCAGCTCACCACCTAGCGGTTCCTACGAGCAGTACTTC. Amino acid sequence: CASSPPSGSYEQYF. The V call is TRBV18, the J call TRBJ2-7; D is possibly TRBD2 (6 bases). Germline V CDR1 and CDR2: KGHSH, LQKENI. V was pared by 0 bases and J by 1 base, with 7 bases between. The CDR3 totals 14 residues.

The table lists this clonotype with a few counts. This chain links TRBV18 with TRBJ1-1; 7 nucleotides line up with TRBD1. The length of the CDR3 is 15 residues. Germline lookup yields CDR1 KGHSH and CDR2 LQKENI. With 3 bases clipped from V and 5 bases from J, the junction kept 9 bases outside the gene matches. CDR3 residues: CASSPPWDSGTEAFF. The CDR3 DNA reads TGTGCCAGCTCACCGCCATGGGACAGCGGGACTGAAGCTTTCTTT.

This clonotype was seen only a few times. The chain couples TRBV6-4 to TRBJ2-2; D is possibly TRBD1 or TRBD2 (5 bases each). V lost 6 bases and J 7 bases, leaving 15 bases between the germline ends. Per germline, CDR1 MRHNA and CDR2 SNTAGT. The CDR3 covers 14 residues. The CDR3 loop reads CASSPGKGLGELFF. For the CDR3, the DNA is TGTGCCAGCAGCCCGGGGAAGGGGCTCGGGGAGCTGTTTTTT.

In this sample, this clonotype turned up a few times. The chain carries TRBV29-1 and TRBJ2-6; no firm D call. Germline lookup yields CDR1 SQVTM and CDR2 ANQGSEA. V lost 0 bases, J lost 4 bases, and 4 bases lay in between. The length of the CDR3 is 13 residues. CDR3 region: CSVEDSGANVLTF. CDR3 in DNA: TGCAGCGTTGAAGATTCCGGGGCCAACGTCCTGACTTTC.

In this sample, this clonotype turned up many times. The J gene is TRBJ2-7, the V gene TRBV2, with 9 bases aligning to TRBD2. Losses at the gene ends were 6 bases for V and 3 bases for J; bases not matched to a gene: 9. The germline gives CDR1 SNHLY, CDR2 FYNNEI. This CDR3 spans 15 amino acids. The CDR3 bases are TGTGCCAGCAGAGTAGCGGGGGACCGGATCTACGAGCAGTACTTC. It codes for CASRVAGDRIYEQYF.

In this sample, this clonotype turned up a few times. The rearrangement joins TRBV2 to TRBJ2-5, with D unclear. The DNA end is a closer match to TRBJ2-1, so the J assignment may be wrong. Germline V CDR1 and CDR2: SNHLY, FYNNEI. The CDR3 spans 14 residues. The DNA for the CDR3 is TGTGCCAGCAGTGAATTCGGACCAGACAATGAGCAGTTCTTC. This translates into CASSEFGPDNEQFF.

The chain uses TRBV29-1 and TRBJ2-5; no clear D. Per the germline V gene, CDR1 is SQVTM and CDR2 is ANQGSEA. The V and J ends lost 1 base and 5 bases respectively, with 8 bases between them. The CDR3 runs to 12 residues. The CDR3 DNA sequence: TGCAGCGTTGAAGGGGAATGGGAGACCCAGTACTTC. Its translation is CSVEGEWETQYF.

CDR3 loop: CAISDLGATNEKLFF. The CDR3 bases are TGTGCCATCAGTGACCTAGGGGCAACTAATGAAAAACTGTTTTTT. J is TRBJ1-4 and V is TRBV10-3, with D possibly TRBD1 on 5 matching bases. V was clipped by 3 bases and J by 0 bases, with 8 bases between them. From germline, CDR1 is ENHRY and CDR2 SYGVKD. The length of the CDR3 is 15 residues.

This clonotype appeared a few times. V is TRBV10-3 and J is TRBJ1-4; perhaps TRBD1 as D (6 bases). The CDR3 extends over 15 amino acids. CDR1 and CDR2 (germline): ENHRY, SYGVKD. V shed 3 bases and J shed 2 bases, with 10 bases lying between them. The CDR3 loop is CAISEQGTTNEKLFF. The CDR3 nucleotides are TGTGCCATCAGTGAACAGGGAACGACTAATGAAAAACTGTTTTTT.

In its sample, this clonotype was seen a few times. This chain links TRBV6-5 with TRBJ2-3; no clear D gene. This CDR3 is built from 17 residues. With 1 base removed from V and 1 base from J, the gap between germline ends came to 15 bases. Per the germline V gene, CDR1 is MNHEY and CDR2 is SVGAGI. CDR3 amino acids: CASSYCGGDSCTDTQYF. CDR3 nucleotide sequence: TGTGCCAGCAGTTACTGTGGTGGAGACTCTTGCACAGATACGCAGTATTTT.